One and the same sample provided the 8 T cell receptor beta chains below, sequenced in a study of T-cell memory formation after mild COVID-19. Via MiXCR, TCRdb re-called the 5' RACE reads, giving one row per CDR3 protein. The sample lists 140,000 or so distinct CDR3 sequences, roughly 19% seen once, with approximately 2.3% in the top ten. Sequenced material: PBMCs or a T cell subset sorted from them (not recorded which). Receptors originate from an adult woman who had mild COVID-19 (a few samples of this study predate the infection). Cell type and time point are not known.

This chain uses TRBV7-2 with TRBJ2-7, with TRBD2 as a possible D gene (5 bases). This CDR3 contains 17 residues. V lost 2 bases, J lost 4 bases, and 21 bases lay in between. Germline V gene sequence: CDR1 SGHTA, CDR2 FQGNSA. The CDR3 nucleotides read TGTGCCAGCAGCTTAAATCCCCGGACTGTACCGGGGTACGAGCAGTACTTC. Its translation: CASSLNPRTVPGYEQYF.

This rearrangement joins TRBV19 to TRBJ2-2; 9 positions agree with TRBD1. Germline V lookup: CDR1 LNHDA, CDR2 SQIVND (reference sequence). V shed 7 bases, J shed 3 bases, and the junction held 3 bases outside the gene matches. This CDR3 spans 14 amino acids. The DNA for the CDR3 is TGTGCCAGTACGAACAGGGGGCACACCGGGGAGCTGTTTTTT. Its translation is CASTNRGHTGELFF. The full variable domain, rest sourced from reference TRBV19 and TRBJ2-2, is DGGITQSPKYLFRKEGQNVTLSCEQNLNHDAMYWYRQDPGQGLRLIYYSQIVNDFQKGDIAEGYSVSREKKESFPLTVTSAQKNPTAFYLCASTNRGHTGELFFGEGSRLTVL.

This clonotype has just a few counts. The rearrangement uses TRBV5-1 and TRBJ2-2; a possible D gene is TRBD1 (6 bases). Germline assignment: CDR1 SGHRS and CDR2 YFSETQ. The CDR3 has 14 residues. V lost 4 bases and J lost 1, with 8 bases in between. The CDR3, as DNA: TGCGCCAGCAGCGTACAGGGGAACACCGGGGAGCTGTTTTTT. This sequence encodes CASSVQGNTGELFF.

The chain has TRBV20-1 and TRBJ2-2; 8 bases map to TRBD2. The CDR3 runs to 14 residues. Per the germline V gene, CDR1 is DFQATT and CDR2 is SNEGSKA (reference sequence). V shed 4 bases and J 3 bases; nucleotides not matched to a gene: 4. CDR3 loop: CSANPSGYTGELFF. Written as DNA, the CDR3 is TGCAGTGCTAACCCTAGCGGGTACACCGGGGAGCTGTTTTTT.

The chain carries TRBV29-1 and TRBJ2-7; D is uncertain. V lost 4 bases and J lost 1, with 14 bases in between. This CDR3 has 14 residues. Germline V CDR1 and CDR2: SQVTM, ANQGSEA. As DNA, the CDR3 is TGCAGCGTTGGGCAACGACTTAATTCCTACGAGCAGTACTTC. This translates into CSVGQRLNSYEQYF.

The V call is TRBV5-1, the J call TRBJ1-3; no reliable D call. This CDR3 region has 15 residues. V lost 1 base to trimming and J lost 4 bases, with 12 bases between them. Germline-derived CDR1 and CDR2 are SGHRS and YFSETQ. The DNA for the CDR3 is TGCGCCAGCAGCTTGTCGTGGGGTTCAGGAAACACCATATATTTT. Translated: CASSLSWGSGNTIYF.

The genes are TRBV4-1 and TRBJ2-1, with TRBD1 matching 12 bases. The CDR3 is 15 amino acids. V dropped 2 bases and J dropped 9; count of bases not matched to a gene: 5. Germline CDR1 reads MGHRA; CDR2 reads YSYEKL. The CDR3 DNA reads TGCGCCAGCAGCCAACCCCGGGACAGGGGGCCTGAGCAGTTCTTC. It codes for CASSQPRDRGPEQFF.

The chain couples TRBV18 to TRBJ1-1; the D is unclear. Germline V gene data show CDR1 as KGHSH and CDR2 as LQKENI. The V gene lost 7 bases and the J gene lost 7 bases, with 10 bases spanning the gap. The CDR3 spans 11 residues. CDR3 DNA: TGTGCCAGCTGTGATGTGAGTGAAGCTTTCTTT. Protein sequence: CASCDVSEAFF.